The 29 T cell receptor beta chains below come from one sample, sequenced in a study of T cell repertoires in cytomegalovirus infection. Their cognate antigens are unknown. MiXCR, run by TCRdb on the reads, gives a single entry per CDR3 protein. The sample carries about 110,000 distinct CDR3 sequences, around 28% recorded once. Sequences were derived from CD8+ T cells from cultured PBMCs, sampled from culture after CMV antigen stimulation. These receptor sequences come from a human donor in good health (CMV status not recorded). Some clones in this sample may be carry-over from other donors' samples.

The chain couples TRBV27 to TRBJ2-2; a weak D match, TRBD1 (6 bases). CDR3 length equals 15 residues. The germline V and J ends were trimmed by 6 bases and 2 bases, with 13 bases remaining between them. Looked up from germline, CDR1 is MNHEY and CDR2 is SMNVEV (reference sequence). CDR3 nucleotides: TGTGCCAGCAGAGGAGCAGGGACAAACACCGGGGAGCTGTTTTTT. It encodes CASRGAGTNTGELFF.

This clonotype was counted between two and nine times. In DNA form, the CDR3 reads TGTGCCAGCAGCTTAGTGGTCAGGCCGAACACTGAAGCTTTCTTT. It specifies CASSLVVRPNTEAFF. The chain employs TRBV7-2 and TRBJ1-1; D not resolved. Germline lookup yields CDR1 SGHTA and CDR2 FQGNSA. V shed 1 base and J shed 1 base, with 10 bases lying between them. The CDR3 totals 15 residues.

The CDR3 region has the DNA TGTGCCAGCAGTATCACGACAGGAGATGGCTACACCTTC. It specifies CASSITTGDGYTF. V is TRBV28 and J is TRBJ1-2; TRBD1 is a possible D gene (6 bases). Germline V gene data show CDR1 as MDHEN and CDR2 as SYDVKM. CDR3 size: 13 residues. Trimming shortened V by 5 bases and J by 6 bases, and 13 bases separated the two germline ends.

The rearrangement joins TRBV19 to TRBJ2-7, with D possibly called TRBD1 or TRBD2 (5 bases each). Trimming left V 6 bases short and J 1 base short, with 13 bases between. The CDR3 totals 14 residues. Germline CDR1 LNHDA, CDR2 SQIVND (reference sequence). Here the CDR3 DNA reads TGTGCCAGTAGCGGGACGGGGTTATCCTACGAGCAGTACTTC. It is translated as CASSGTGLSYEQYF.

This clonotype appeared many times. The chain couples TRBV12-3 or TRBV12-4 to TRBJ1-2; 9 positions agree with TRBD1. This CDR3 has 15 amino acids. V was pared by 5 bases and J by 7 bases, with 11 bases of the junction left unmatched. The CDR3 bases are TGTGCCAGCAGTAACTCCCCAACAGGGGGCGGTGGCTACACCTTC. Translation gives CASSNSPTGGGGYTF.

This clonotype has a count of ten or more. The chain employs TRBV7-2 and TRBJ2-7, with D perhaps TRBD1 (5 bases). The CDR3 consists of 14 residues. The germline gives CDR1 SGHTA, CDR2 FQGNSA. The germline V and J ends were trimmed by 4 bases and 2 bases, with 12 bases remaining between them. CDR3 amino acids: CASSSRQRTYEQYF. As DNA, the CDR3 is TGTGCCAGCAGCTCCCGACAGAGGACCTACGAGCAGTACTTC.

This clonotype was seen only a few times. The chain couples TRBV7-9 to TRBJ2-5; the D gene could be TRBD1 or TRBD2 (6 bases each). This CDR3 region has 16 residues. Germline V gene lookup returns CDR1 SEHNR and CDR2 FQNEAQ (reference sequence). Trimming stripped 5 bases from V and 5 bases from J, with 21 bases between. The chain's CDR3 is CASSVRPGAPGETQYF. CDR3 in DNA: TGTGCCAGCAGCGTTCGGCCGGGGGCTCCGGGGGAGACCCAGTACTTC.

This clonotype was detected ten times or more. Here the CDR3 DNA reads TGTGCCAGCAGCTTAGCCTCAGGGAACACTGAAGCTTTCTTT. Translating gives CASSLASGNTEAFF. This chain uses TRBV7-6 with TRBJ1-1; no definite D call. The ends were cut back, 0 bases at V and 1 base at J, with 6 bases in the middle. Germline CDR1 is SGHVS and CDR2 is FNYEAQ. The CDR3 covers 14 residues.

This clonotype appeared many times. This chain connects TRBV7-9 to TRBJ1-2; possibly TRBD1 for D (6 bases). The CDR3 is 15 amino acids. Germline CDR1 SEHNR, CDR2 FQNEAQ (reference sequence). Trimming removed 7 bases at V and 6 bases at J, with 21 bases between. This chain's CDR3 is CASTSMVGARDGYTF. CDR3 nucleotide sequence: TGTGCCAGCACCTCAATGGTGGGGGCGCGGGATGGCTACACCTTC.

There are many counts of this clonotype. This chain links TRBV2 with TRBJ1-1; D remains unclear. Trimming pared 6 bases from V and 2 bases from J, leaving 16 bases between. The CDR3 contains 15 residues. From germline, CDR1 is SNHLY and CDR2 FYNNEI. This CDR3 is CASSPGWGDNTEAFF. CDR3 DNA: TGTGCCAGCAGCCCTGGCTGGGGAGACAACACTGAAGCTTTCTTT.

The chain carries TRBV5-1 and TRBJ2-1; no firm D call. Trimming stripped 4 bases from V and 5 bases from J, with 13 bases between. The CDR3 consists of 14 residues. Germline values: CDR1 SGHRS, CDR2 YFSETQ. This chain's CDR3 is CASSPGGIHNEQFF. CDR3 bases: TGCGCCAGCAGCCCGGGCGGTATCCACAATGAGCAGTTCTTC.

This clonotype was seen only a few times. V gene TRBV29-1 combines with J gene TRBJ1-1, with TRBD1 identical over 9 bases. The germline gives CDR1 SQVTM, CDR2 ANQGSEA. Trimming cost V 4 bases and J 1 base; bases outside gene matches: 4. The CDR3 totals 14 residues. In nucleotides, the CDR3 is TGCAGCGTTGTTGGGACAGGGCAGAACACTGAAGCTTTCTTT. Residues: CSVVGTGQNTEAFF.

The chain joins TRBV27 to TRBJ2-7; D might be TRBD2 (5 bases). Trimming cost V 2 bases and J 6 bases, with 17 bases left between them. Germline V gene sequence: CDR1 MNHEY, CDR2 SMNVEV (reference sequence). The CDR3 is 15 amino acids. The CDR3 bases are TGTGCCAGCAGTTTAGCAGGAGGTGGGTTCGGCGAGCAGTACTTC. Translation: CASSLAGGGFGEQYF.

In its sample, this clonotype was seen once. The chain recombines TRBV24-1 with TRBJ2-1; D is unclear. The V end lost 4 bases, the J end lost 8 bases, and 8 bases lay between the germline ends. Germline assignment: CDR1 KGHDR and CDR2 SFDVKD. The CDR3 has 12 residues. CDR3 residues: CATSEDLDEQFF. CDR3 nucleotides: TGTGCCACCAGTGAAGACCTGGATGAGCAGTTCTTC.

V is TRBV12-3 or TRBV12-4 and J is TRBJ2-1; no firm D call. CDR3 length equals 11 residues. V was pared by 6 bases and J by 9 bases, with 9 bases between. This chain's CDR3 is CASSPSGEQFF. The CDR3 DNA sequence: TGTGCCAGCAGCCCATCCGGTGAGCAGTTCTTC.

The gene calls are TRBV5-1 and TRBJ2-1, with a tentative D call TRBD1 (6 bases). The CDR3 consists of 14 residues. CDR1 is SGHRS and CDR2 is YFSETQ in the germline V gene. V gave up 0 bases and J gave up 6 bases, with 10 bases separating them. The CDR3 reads CASSLDRDPNEQFF. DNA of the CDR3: TGCGCCAGCAGCTTGGACAGGGACCCCAATGAGCAGTTCTTC.

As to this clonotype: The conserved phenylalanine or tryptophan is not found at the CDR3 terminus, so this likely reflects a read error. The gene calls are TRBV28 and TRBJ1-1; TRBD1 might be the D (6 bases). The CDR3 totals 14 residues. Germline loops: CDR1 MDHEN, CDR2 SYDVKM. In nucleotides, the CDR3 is TGTACCAGCAGTTTAGGACAGAAGAACACTGAAGCTTTCCTT. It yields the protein CTSSLGQKNTEAFL.

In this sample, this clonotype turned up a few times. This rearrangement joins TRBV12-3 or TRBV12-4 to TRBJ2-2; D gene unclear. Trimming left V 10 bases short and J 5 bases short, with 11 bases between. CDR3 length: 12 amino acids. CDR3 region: CATPSSTGELFF. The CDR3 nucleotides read TGTGCCACCCCTTCCTCGACCGGGGAGCTGTTTTTT.

The DNA for the CDR3 is TGCAGCGTCGGAAGATTGGGTACTAGCGGGAGACTCCAAGAGACCCAGTACTTC. This codes for CSVGRLGTSGRLQETQYF. The chain recombines TRBV29-1 with TRBJ2-5; 11 nucleotides match TRBD2. Germline-derived CDR1 and CDR2 are SQVTM and ANQGSEA. The CDR3 covers 18 residues. The V and J ends lost 6 bases and 1 base, in that order; junction bases with no gene match: 16. Full variable domain (remainder filled in from reference TRBV29-1 and TRBJ2-5): SAVISQKPSRDICQRGTSLTIQCQVDSQVTMMFWYRQQPGQSLTLIATANQGSEATYESGFVIDKFPISRPNLTFSTLTVSNMSPEDSSIYLCSVGRLGTSGRLQETQYFGPGTRLLVL.

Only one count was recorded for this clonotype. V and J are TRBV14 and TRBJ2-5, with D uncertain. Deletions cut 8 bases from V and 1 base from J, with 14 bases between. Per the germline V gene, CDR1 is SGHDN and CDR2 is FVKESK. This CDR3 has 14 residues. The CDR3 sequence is CASGRQIFQETQYF. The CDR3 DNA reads TGTGCCAGCGGCCGACAAATCTTCCAAGAGACCCAGTACTTC.

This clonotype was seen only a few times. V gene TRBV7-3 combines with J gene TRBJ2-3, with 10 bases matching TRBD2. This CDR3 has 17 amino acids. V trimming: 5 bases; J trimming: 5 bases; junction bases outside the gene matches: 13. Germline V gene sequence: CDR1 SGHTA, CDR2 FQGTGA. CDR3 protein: CASSPRKSGGAVDTQYF. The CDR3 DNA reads TGTGCCAGCAGCCCTAGGAAAAGCGGGGGGGCCGTAGATACGCAGTATTTT.

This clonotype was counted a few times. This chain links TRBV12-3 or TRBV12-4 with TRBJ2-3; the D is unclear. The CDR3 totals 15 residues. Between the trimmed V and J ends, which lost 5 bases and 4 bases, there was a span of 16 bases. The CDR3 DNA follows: TGTGCCAGCAGTGCTCGGGCAGCCTCCGCAGATACGCAGTATTTT. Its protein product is CASSARAASADTQYF.

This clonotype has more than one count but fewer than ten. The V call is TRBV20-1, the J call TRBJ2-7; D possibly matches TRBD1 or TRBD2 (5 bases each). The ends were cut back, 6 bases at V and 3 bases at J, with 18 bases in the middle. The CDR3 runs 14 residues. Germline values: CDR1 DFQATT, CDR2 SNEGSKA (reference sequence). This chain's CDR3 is CSAKGRSRLYEQYF. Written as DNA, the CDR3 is TGCAGTGCCAAGGGACGCTCCCGCCTCTACGAGCAGTACTTC.

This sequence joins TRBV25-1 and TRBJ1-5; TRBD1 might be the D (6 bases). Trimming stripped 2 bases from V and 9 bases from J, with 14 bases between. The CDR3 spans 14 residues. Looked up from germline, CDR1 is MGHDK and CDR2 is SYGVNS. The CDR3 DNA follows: TGTGCCAGCAGTGAACAGGGGCAGTTTTGGCCCCAGCATTTT. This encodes CASSEQGQFWPQHF.

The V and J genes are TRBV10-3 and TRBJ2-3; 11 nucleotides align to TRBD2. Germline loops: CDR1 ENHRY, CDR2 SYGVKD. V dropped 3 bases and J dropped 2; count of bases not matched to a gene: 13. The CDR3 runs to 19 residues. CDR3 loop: CAISEWETSGGPFTDTQYF. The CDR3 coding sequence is TGTGCCATCAGTGAATGGGAAACTAGCGGGGGCCCCTTCACAGATACGCAGTATTTT.

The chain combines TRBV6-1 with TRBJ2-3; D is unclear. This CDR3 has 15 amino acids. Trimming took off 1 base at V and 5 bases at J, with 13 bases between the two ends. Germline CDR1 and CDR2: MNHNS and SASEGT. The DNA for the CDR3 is TGTGCCAGCAGTGAAGTTGGTAGGGAAAGAGATACGCAGTATTTT. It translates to CASSEVGRERDTQYF.

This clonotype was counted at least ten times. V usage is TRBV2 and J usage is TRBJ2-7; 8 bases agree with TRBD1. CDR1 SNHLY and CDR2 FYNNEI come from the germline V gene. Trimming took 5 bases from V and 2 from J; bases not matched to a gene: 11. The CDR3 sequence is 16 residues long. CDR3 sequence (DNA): TGTGCCAGCAGTCCTTCCCCGGGACAGGACACCTACGAGCAGTACTTC. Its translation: CASSPSPGQDTYEQYF.

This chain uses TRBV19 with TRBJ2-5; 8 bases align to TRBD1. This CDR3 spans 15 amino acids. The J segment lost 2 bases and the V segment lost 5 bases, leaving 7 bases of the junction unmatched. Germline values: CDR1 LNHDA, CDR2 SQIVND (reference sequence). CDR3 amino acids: CASSPWGQDQETQYF. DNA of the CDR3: TGTGCCAGTAGTCCATGGGGACAGGATCAAGAGACCCAGTACTTC.

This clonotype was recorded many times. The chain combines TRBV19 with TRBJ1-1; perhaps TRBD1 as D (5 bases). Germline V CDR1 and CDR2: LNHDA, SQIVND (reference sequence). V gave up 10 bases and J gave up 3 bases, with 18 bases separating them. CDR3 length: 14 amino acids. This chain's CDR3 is CATLGGLGDTEAFF. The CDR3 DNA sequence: TGTGCCACCCTCGGTGGCCTGGGGGACACTGAAGCTTTCTTT.